This T cell receptor beta chain was documented in a study of cytomegalovirus exposure and HLA in healthy donors. In regard to this clone: Its antigen is unknown.

PCR used 60 Vbeta primers and 13 Jbeta primers. Libraries were prepared by immunoSEQ multiplex PCR; TCRdb keeps only in-frame clonotypes and omits some of them. The sample consists of 91,000 or so clones, 76% of them appearing once. Germline V gene data show CDR1 as SGHRS and CDR2 as YFSETQ. V was clipped by 4 bases and J by 3 bases, with 16 bases between them. The CDR3 runs 15 residues. Whole-study findings and limits: TCR beta V segments were, for the most part, productive about 87% or about 30% of the time in an earlier analysis.

This receptor was obtained from a man aged 30-40 years in good health and CMV-seropositive. The gene calls are TRBV5-1 and TRBJ1-2; D is perhaps TRBD1 (5 bases). Sequenced: PBMCs. The CDR3 DNA reads TGCGCCAGCAGCGGGGGACTCCGGGGGGACTATGGCTACACCTTC. Translating it yields CASSGGLRGDYGYTF.